This TCR beta chain was profiled in a study of blood T cells in healthy people across ages (dated by TCRdb to between 2014 and 2016). For the study in its entirety: In model experiments, template switching captured about one uniquely barcoded TCR beta cDNA molecule for every two T cells. Four age groups were formed from the donors: young (average roughly 16 years), middle-aged (just under 40), aged (roughly 56) and long-lived (approximately 78). Using deep sequencing normalized with unique cDNA molecular identifiers, the study measured how TCR beta repertoire diversity changes with age. To avoid experimental bias, donors of different ages were distributed randomly across sequencing lanes. Two additional independent replicas of 1 million unique cDNA reads from the same blood draw were analyzed for two donors (one aged 18 to 30 and one aged 80 or older). Study-wide conclusions, independent of this receptor: Observed TCR beta diversity per million T cells fell roughly linearly with age, and a significant reduction was already apparent by age roughly 41. There was a strong correlation between observed TCR beta diversity and the percentage of naive T cells measured by flow cytometry. Estimates of total diversity based on one million sequenced T cells were regarded as lower bounds and as underestimates. Because the CMV infection status of the donors was unknown, age-related changes in expanded clonotypes may potentially have been confounded. The long-lived group showed more naive CD4+ T cells, fewer expanded clones and increased TCR diversity than the aged group, suggesting age selection. Conclusive comparison of naive and antigen-experienced compartments was prevented by the profiling of bulk unsorted PBMCs.

Remarks on this clonotype: What this receptor recognizes is not known. Base qualities are not at hand, and no much larger clone is one base apart.

Systemically healthy Caucasian individuals from Russia, 35 to 40 in total and aged about 6 to 95 years, were included as donors. Ten milliliters of peripheral blood were drawn from each donor into EDTA-treated Vacutainer tubes. Ficoll-Paque density-gradient centrifugation was used to isolate PBMCs, with at least 6.5 million per sample. Trizol reagent was used to extract total RNA from the PBMCs, yielding at least 6 micrograms per sample. For every donor, an aliquot of PBMCs went through flow cytometry to measure the percentages of naive CD45RAhigh/CD27high T cells. From the cysteine through the phenylalanine, the CDR3 covers 16 amino acids. Only CDR3 DNA is held: 48 bases, read in frame from base 1. Trimming leaves V shorter by 2 bases and J shorter by 3 bases, with the junction holding 13 bases beyond the gene matches. In the germline V gene (reference sequence), CDR1 corresponds to GTSNPN and CDR2 to SVGIG.

Receptor libraries were prepared by 5' RACE. Instrument on record: Illumina HiSeq 2500. The second PCR ran for about 6 to 11 cycles and used a J-beta primer mix along with a sample-barcoded 5' primer. Each TCR beta cDNA molecule received a unique molecular identifier from a template-switch 5' adaptor carrying 12 random nucleotides. Each sample yielded at least 3 million CDR3-containing paired-end reads. First-strand cDNA synthesis was performed from all RNA using the Mint cDNA synthesis kit, with priming by a TRBC-specific oligonucleotide. After uracil-DNA glycosylase treatment, a first 18-cycle PCR used universal primers M1SS and BC2_uni_R on all cDNA. Processing in the source paper ran as follows. Normalization of each sample was performed by random selection of 1 million high-quality reads, each carrying a distinct molecular identifier. Instead of being binned into consensus sequences, reads that shared molecular identifiers were thrown out. MiTCR, set to a Q25 quality threshold and the strictest error-elimination algorithm, was used for CDR3 identification, clonotype clustering and error correction. Lower-bound total TCR beta diversity was estimated with a nonparametric unseen species model using Euler transformation. TCRdb itself trimmed the public reads at Q25 with fastp, ran MiXCR and retained productive beta chains. Each entry is one CDR3 protein sequence, shown with its most common DNA and genes. TCRdb, not the original authors, processed these V and J calls. The sample data list fewer than 1,000,000 distinct CDR3 sequences, and roughly 44% of these were observed just once. The ten largest clones add up to about 19% of the sample.

The sequenced sample was blood. Here the chain combines TRBV30 and TRBJ2-7; TRBD2 matches 7 bases in the middle. This TCR derives from a man aged 55 to 69 in good health. This receptor has the CDR3 CAWSFPSRGGVYEQYF. In nucleotides, the sequence is TGTGCCTGGAGTTTTCCCTCGCGCGGGGGTGTCTACGAGCAGTACTTC. Supplemented by the reference TRBV30 and TRBJ2-7 proteins around the CDR3, the complete variable domain is SQTIHQWPATLVQPVGSPLSLECTVEGTSNPNLYWYRQAAGRGLQLLFYSVGIGQISSEVPQNLSASRPQDRQFILSSKKLLLSDSGFYLCAWSFPSRGGVYEQYFGPGTRLTVT.